This paragraph reports one TCR beta chain. The data stem from a study of human T cells and chemical hapten exposure. During construction of the library, unique molecular identifiers were attached to individual cDNA molecules for quantitative, reproducible TCR counting. One entry per CDR3 protein results from TCRdb running MiXCR on the reads. The table includes 450 to 700 distinct CDR3 sequences, roughly 75% detected once. Trimming shortened V by 2 bases and J by 1 base, and 6 bases separated the two germline ends. The CDR3 runs 13 residues. Germline CDR1 reads SGDLS; CDR2 reads YYNGEE. Specified treatment: therapeutic diphenylcyclopropenone sensitization with weekly scalp DPC.

The sample here was whole blood, taken before DPC sensitization or 2, 6, or about 24 weeks after (not recorded which). This TCR came from an adult with alopecia areata. Some clones in this sample may be carry-over from other donors' samples. This table probably holds off-target reads from a library built for another chain. The gene calls are TRBV9 and TRBJ1-1; D not certain. The CDR3 loop reads CASSVGPNTEAFF. The CDR3 nucleotides are TGTGCCAGCAGCGTCGGACCGAACACTGAAGCTTTCTTT.